These T cell receptor beta chains were read from a single sample in a study of T cell responses to AZD1222 COVID-19 vaccine. Sequencing used immunoSEQ multiplex PCR; TCRdb keeps in-frame clones, though not all of them. The sample records 70,000 or so clones, 83% being singletons. Here the sequenced sample was peripheral blood, taken 28 days after the second AZD1222 dose. Receptors originate from an adult who received the AZD1222 COVID-19 vaccine. Each CDR3 is given with its conserved first and last residue. D genes are given only for firm matches. Expanded clones get a size class; other rows say once, few or many, or leave the size out.

length: 12
size: NA
D: NA
J: TRBJ2-1
V: TRBV5-1
DNA: TGCGCCAGCAGCCTTGTCCGCAATGAGCAGTTCTTC
CDR3: CASSLVRNEQFF

length: 15
size: NA
D: NA
J: TRBJ1-5
V: TRBV27
DNA: TGTGCCAGCAGGCCAGCGGGGGCGACGAACCAGCCCCAGCATTTT
CDR3: CASRPAGATNQPQHF

length: 13
size: NA
D: TRBD2
J: TRBJ2-5
V: TRBV19
DNA: TGTGCCAGTACTAGCGGGAGGGAAGAGACCCAGTACTTC
CDR3: CASTSGREETQYF

length: 16
size: NA
D: TRBD1
J: TRBJ1-1
V: TRBV6-6
DNA: TGTGCCAGCAGTTCCCGGGACAGGGGGCAGGGCACTGAAGCTTTCTTT
CDR3: CASSSRDRGQGTEAFF

length: 15
size: NA
D: NA
J: TRBJ2-7
V: TRBV9
DNA: TGTGCCAGCAGCGTGGACAGTCCTAGCTCCTACGAGCAGTACTTC
CDR3: CASSVDSPSSYEQYF

length: 15
size: NA
D: NA
J: TRBJ2-1
V: TRBV6-4
DNA: TGTGCCAGCAGTGACCCTGGGGACTGGGACAATGAGCAGTTCTTC
CDR3: CASSDPGDWDNEQFF

length: 11
size: NA
D: TRBD1
J: TRBJ1-2
V: TRBV20-1
DNA: TGCAGTGCATGGGACAGGGGCGGCTACACCTTC
CDR3: CSAWDRGGYTF

length: 15
size: NA
D: TRBD1
J: TRBJ2-1
V: TRBV5-1
DNA: TGCGCCAGCAGCTTATCCGGGACAGAATACAATGAGCAGTTCTTC
CDR3: CASSLSGTEYNEQFF

length: 14
size: NA
D: NA
J: TRBJ1-6
V: TRBV9
DNA: TGTGCCAGCAGCGTAGAGGGGGTTAGTTCACCCCTCCACTTT
CDR3: CASSVEGVSSPLHF

length: 14
size: NA
D: NA
J: TRBJ1-2
V: TRBV15
DNA: TGTGCCACCAGCAGAGATATGGGGGCCTATGGCTACACCTTC
CDR3: CATSRDMGAYGYTF

length: 11
size: NA
D: NA
J: TRBJ1-2
V: TRBV21-1
DNA: TGTGCCAGCAGCAGAGGGGGTGGCTACACCTTC
CDR3: CASSRGGGYTF

length: 14
size: NA
D: NA
J: TRBJ2-5
V: TRBV5-7
DNA: TGTGCCAGCGCGGCCTCGAGGGGCCAGGAGACCCAGTACTTC
CDR3: CASAASRGQETQYF

length: 15
size: NA
D: TRBD1
J: TRBJ1-4
V: TRBV7-9
DNA: TGTGCCAGCAGCTTACCACAGGGGAATAATGAAAAACTGTTTTTT
CDR3: CASSLPQGNNEKLFF

length: 15
size: few
D: NA
J: TRBJ2-7
V: TRBV7-9
DNA: TGTGCCAGCAGCCCAGACGGGGCGGGACTCTACGAGCAGTACTTC
CDR3: CASSPDGAGLYEQYF

length: 15
size: few
D: NA
J: TRBJ2-7
V: TRBV12-5
DNA: TGTGCTAGTGGTTTTGCGGGGGCGCAGGTAGGCGAGCAGTACTTC
CDR3: CASGFAGAQVGEQYF

length: 14
size: NA
D: NA
J: TRBJ1-1
V: TRBV5-5
DNA: TGTGCCAGCAGCTTGGGATCCGGGGGCACTGAAGCTTTCTTT
CDR3: CASSLGSGGTEAFF

length: 14
size: NA
D: NA
J: TRBJ1-1
V: TRBV12-5
DNA: TGTGCTAGGGGTGTAAACCGTAGGTACACTGAAGCTTTCTTT
CDR3: CARGVNRRYTEAFF

length: 13
size: NA
D: NA
J: TRBJ2-7
V: TRBV7-6
DNA: TGTGCCAGCAGCTCCCTAGGGGGTTACGAGCAGTACTTC
CDR3: CASSSLGGYEQYF

length: 13
size: NA
D: NA
J: TRBJ1-1
V: TRBV6-5
DNA: TGTGCCAGCAGACCAAACACCTATCTGGGAGCTTTCTTT
CDR3: CASRPNTYLGAFF

length: 14
size: NA
D: TRBD2
J: TRBJ2-1
V: TRBV27
DNA: TGTGCCAGCAAGTCCAGCGGGATCTACAATGAGCAGTTCTTC
CDR3: CASKSSGIYNEQFF

length: 13
size: NA
D: NA
J: TRBJ1-2
V: TRBV13
DNA: TGTGCCAGCAGCCCGGGTCTTGAGCGCGGCTACACCTTC
CDR3: CASSPGLERGYTF

length: 14
size: NA
D: NA
J: TRBJ1-2
V: TRBV6-4
DNA: TGTGCCAGCAGTGTTCAGGCAGGGGTAGATGGCTACACCTTC
CDR3: CASSVQAGVDGYTF

length: 14
size: NA
D: NA
J: TRBJ2-7
V: TRBV19
DNA: TGTGCCAGTAATCCATACCGGGGTTCCTACGAGCAGTACTTC
CDR3: CASNPYRGSYEQYF